The 32 T cell receptor beta chains reported below all come from one sample, sequenced in a study of T-cell memory formation after mild COVID-19. TCRdb ran MiXCR on the 5' RACE reads and lists one entry per CDR3 protein. This table holds some 160,000 distinct CDR3 sequences, about a third found once. Sequencing was performed on PBMCs or a T cell subset sorted from them (not recorded which). These receptors all come from an adult woman who had mild COVID-19 (a few samples of this study predate the infection). Cell type and time point are not known.

CDR3 nucleotides: TGTGCCAGCACCATGGGAGGGGTGTATTCACCCCTCCACTTT. It is translated as CASTMGGVYSPLHF. This sequence joins TRBV12-3 or TRBV12-4 and TRBJ1-6, with D possibly TRBD1 on 5 matching bases. The CDR3 runs to 14 residues. The V and J ends lost 7 bases and 8 bases respectively, with 15 bases between them.

The chain employs TRBV29-1 and TRBJ1-2; possible D gene TRBD1, 5 bases. Trimming left V 3 bases short and J 2 bases short, with 10 bases between. CDR1 SQVTM and CDR2 ANQGSEA come from the germline V gene. This CDR3 has 13 residues. CDR3 coding DNA: TGCAGCGTTGAGGGGACCGAGAACTATGGCTACACCTTC. It specifies CSVEGTENYGYTF.

CDR3 DNA sequence: TGTGCCAGCAGCTCCCTTAGCGGGGGTGCCTACAATGAGCAGTTCTTC. Protein product: CASSSLSGGAYNEQFF. This rearrangement joins TRBV11-2 to TRBJ2-1; 9 positions match TRBD2. This CDR3 region has 16 residues. V lost 4 bases, J lost 2 bases, and 6 bases stayed unmatched. Germline assignment: CDR1 SGHAT and CDR2 FQNNGV.

This clonotype appeared a few times. This chain uses TRBV24-1 with TRBJ1-1; no definite D call. Germline loops: CDR1 KGHDR, CDR2 SFDVKD. This CDR3 is 15 amino acids long. The V and J ends lost 7 bases and 1 base respectively, with 15 bases between them. The CDR3 DNA follows: TGTGCCACCAGGCCCTCCGGCTCAGGGAACACTGAAGCTTTCTTT. Protein: CATRPSGSGNTEAFF.

This rearrangement joins TRBV19 to TRBJ2-7, with D hard to call. The CDR3 is 14 residues long. The V and J ends lost 3 bases and 2 bases respectively, with 11 bases between them. Germline V CDR1 and CDR2: LNHDA, SQIVND (reference sequence). CDR3 loop: CASSISGQTYEQYF. The CDR3 region has the DNA TGTGCCAGTAGTATCTCCGGGCAGACCTACGAGCAGTACTTC.

The CDR3 nucleotides are TGTGCCAGCAGCTTTCGACAGAACACTGAAGCTTTCTTT. Translated, it gives CASSFRQNTEAFF. The chain combines TRBV7-3 with TRBJ1-1; D remains ambiguous. Germline CDR1 SGHTA, CDR2 FQGTGA. The CDR3 covers 13 residues. The ends were cut back, 3 bases at V and 1 base at J, with 6 bases in the middle.

V usage is TRBV5-8 and J usage is TRBJ2-7; the D gene is possibly TRBD1 (6 bases). The length of the CDR3 is 14 residues. Trimming left V 7 bases short and J 6 bases short, with 20 bases between. Germline lookup yields CDR1 SGHTS and CDR2 YDEGEE. This CDR3 is CASLKGGGKVEQYF. Here the CDR3 DNA reads TGTGCCAGCTTGAAGGGTGGGGGCAAAGTCGAGCAGTACTTC.

V and J are TRBV4-1 and TRBJ1-2; the match to TRBD1 covers 9 bases. V was clipped by 3 bases and J by 4 bases; unmatched bases: 6. Germline CDR1 and CDR2: MGHRA and YSYEKL. CDR3 length equals 15 residues. The chain's CDR3 is CASSHPGQGIYGYTF. The CDR3 DNA sequence: TGCGCCAGCAGCCATCCGGGACAGGGAATCTATGGCTACACCTTC.

This rearrangement joins TRBV4-1 to TRBJ1-6; maybe TRBD1 (5 bases). This CDR3 has 16 residues. Trimming stripped 0 bases from V and 6 bases from J, with 12 bases between. Germline V CDR1 and CDR2: MGHRA, YSYEKL. The CDR3 DNA reads as TGCGCCAGCAGCCAAGATGAGGGGAACGGTAATTCACCCCTCCACTTT. Translation: CASSQDEGNGNSPLHF.

This clonotype was counted a few times. This rearrangement joins TRBV7-3 to TRBJ2-1; D is perhaps TRBD2 (6 bases). CDR1 is SGHTA and CDR2 is FQGTGA in the germline V gene. V lost 5 bases, J lost 6 bases, and 14 bases lay in between. The CDR3 contains 14 residues. As DNA, the CDR3 is TGTGCCAGCAGCGGGGGGACGGGCCTCAATGAGCAGTTCTTC. The encoded protein is CASSGGTGLNEQFF. The complete variable domain, with remaining parts taken from reference TRBV7-3 and TRBJ2-1, reads GAGVSQTPSNKVTEKGKYVELRCDPISGHTALYWYRQSLGQGPEFLIYFQGTGAADDSGLPNDRFFAVRPEGSVSTLKIQRTERGDSAVYLCASSGGTGLNEQFFGPGTRLTVL.

V is TRBV15 and J is TRBJ2-3, with TRBD1 as a possible D gene (6 bases). CDR1 is LNHNV, CDR2 YYDKDF, per germline (reference sequence). The CDR3 has 17 residues. V was shortened by 4 bases and J by 2 bases, with 19 bases between the two germline ends. As DNA, the CDR3 is TGTGCCACCAGCACTCGCGGTCGTCAGGGGCCCACAGATACGCAGTATTTT. Amino acids: CATSTRGRQGPTDTQYF.

The chain is built from TRBV10-3 and TRBJ2-7, with TRBD1 identical over 7 bases. The CDR3 sequence is 15 residues long. V lost 7 bases and J lost 0; bases outside the gene matches: 9. CDR1 and CDR2 from the germline V gene are ENHRY and SYGVKD. The CDR3 DNA follows: TGTGCCATCAATCGGGACAGCTCTAGCTCCTACGAGCAGTACTTC. Its protein is CAINRDSSSSYEQYF.

V is TRBV7-9 and J is TRBJ1-1, with D tentatively TRBD1 (5 bases). V was trimmed by 1 base and J by 6 bases, leaving 18 bases between them. This CDR3 is 16 amino acids long. From germline, CDR1 is SEHNR and CDR2 FQNEAQ (reference sequence). The CDR3 region is CASSLDGSGTFSEAFF. The CDR3 DNA reads TGTGCCAGCAGCTTAGACGGTAGCGGGACGTTCTCTGAAGCTTTCTTT.

The chain links TRBV5-5 to TRBJ1-2, with 8 bases matching TRBD1. After removal of 4 bases from V and 3 bases from J, the junction contained 8 bases not matched to a gene. Germline CDR1 and CDR2: SGHKS and YYEKEE (reference sequence). The CDR3 runs to 15 residues. CDR3 protein: CASSPRTGIDYGYTF. CDR3 nucleotide sequence: TGTGCCAGCAGCCCCAGGACAGGGATAGACTATGGCTACACCTTC.

This clonotype has a handful of counts. This rearrangement joins TRBV4-2 to TRBJ2-5; D is uncertain. Germline values: CDR1 LGHNA, CDR2 YNFKEQ. Between the trimmed V and J ends, which lost 6 bases and 1 base, there was a span of 9 bases. The length of the CDR3 is 13 residues. The CDR3 protein is CASRRDVQETQYF. CDR3 nucleotide sequence: TGTGCCAGCAGAAGGGATGTCCAAGAGACCCAGTACTTC.

Ten or more counts support this clonotype. The gene calls are TRBV6-2 or TRBV6-3 and TRBJ2-1; 7 bases are shared with TRBD2. There are 14 residues in the CDR3. V was clipped by 2 bases and J by 3 bases; unmatched bases: 1. Germline V CDR1 and CDR2: MNHEY, SVGEGT. CDR3 region: CASSYGLDYNEQFF. As DNA, the CDR3 is TGTGCCAGCAGTTACGGACTAGACTACAATGAGCAGTTCTTC.

The table lists this clonotype with a few counts. The chain uses TRBV18 and TRBJ2-7, with D perhaps matching TRBD1 (5 bases). The V gene lost 6 bases and the J gene lost 2 bases, with 20 bases spanning the gap. CDR1 and CDR2 (germline): KGHSH, LQKENI. This CDR3 contains 16 residues. In DNA form, the CDR3 reads TGTGCCAGCTCGCAGGTGGTGGGGCAGGGCCCCTACGAGCAGTACTTC. Protein sequence: CASSQVVGQGPYEQYF.

The chain couples TRBV20-1 to TRBJ2-4; the match to TRBD1 covers 7 bases. V dropped 2 bases and J dropped 0; count of bases not matched to a gene: 13. Looked up from germline, CDR1 is DFQATT and CDR2 is SNEGSKA (reference sequence). The CDR3 extends over 18 amino acids. This CDR3 reads CSARRTGVGYLAKNIQYF. The CDR3 DNA sequence: TGCAGTGCTAGACGAACAGGGGTGGGATATCTAGCCAAAAACATTCAGTACTTC.

The genes are TRBV7-9 and TRBJ2-7; TRBD1 matches 10 bases. CDR3 size: 13 residues. V gave up 5 bases and J gave up 3 bases; unmatched junction bases: 1. Germline V gene sequence: CDR1 SEHNR, CDR2 FQNEAQ (reference sequence). This chain's CDR3 is CASSRDRGYEQYF. The CDR3 DNA follows: TGTGCCAGCAGCAGGGACAGGGGCTACGAGCAGTACTTC.

This clonotype was seen a handful of times. The gene calls are TRBV11-2 and TRBJ1-1; unclear D gene. The CDR3 runs 13 residues. CDR1 and CDR2 (germline): SGHAT, FQNNGV. Trimming shortened V by 3 bases and J by 7 bases, and 12 bases separated the two germline ends. CDR3: CASSFVPNDEAFF. The CDR3 DNA reads TGTGCCAGCAGCTTTGTCCCGAATGATGAAGCTTTCTTT.

This clonotype has at least ten counts. The V call is TRBV27, the J call TRBJ2-3, with D maybe TRBD2 (5 bases). Trimming pared 2 bases from V and 5 bases from J, leaving 11 bases between. Germline CDR1 is MNHEY and CDR2 is SMNVEV (reference sequence). CDR3 size: 14 residues. The CDR3 bases are TGTGCCAGCAGTTTAGAGCCCCGGGGAGATACGCAGTATTTT. Amino acids: CASSLEPRGDTQYF.

This clonotype appeared a few times. The chain combines TRBV20-1 with TRBJ2-7; tentatively, D is TRBD2 (6 bases). The V end was cut by 3 bases, the J end by 3 bases, with 9 bases between. This CDR3 contains 12 residues. The V gene's germline CDR1 is DFQATT and CDR2 SNEGSKA (reference sequence). The CDR3 DNA reads TGCAGTGCTAGGCGACTAGACTACGAGCAGTACTTC. Translated: CSARRLDYEQYF.

The rearrangement joins TRBV20-1 to TRBJ2-2; D may correspond to TRBD1 or TRBD2 (5 bases each). CDR3 length equals 14 residues. Germline assignment: CDR1 DFQATT and CDR2 SNEGSKA (reference sequence). Between the trimmed V and J ends, which lost 3 bases and 5 bases, there was a span of 13 bases. CDR3 in amino acids: CSARTGPSTGELFF. CDR3 coding DNA: TGCAGTGCTAGGACGGGACCCTCAACCGGGGAGCTGTTTTTT.

This clonotype has a handful of counts. The V and J genes are TRBV25-1 and TRBJ2-2, with a weak D call TRBD1 (5 bases). Trimming removed 2 bases at V and 5 bases at J, with 12 bases between. The germline V gene encodes CDR1 MGHDK and CDR2 SYGVNS. This CDR3 has 15 amino acids. CDR3 nucleotide sequence: TGTGCCAGCAGTGAACCCCGGACAACAACCGGGGAGCTGTTTTTT. Its translation is CASSEPRTTTGELFF. The full variable domain, with the rest looked up from reference TRBV25-1 and TRBJ2-2, is EADIYQTPRYLVIGTGKKITLECSQTMGHDKMYWYQQDPGMELHLIHYSYGVNSTEKGDLSSESTVSRIRTEHFPLTLESARPSHTSQYLCASSEPRTTTGELFFGEGSRLTVL.

V gene TRBV4-1 combines with J gene TRBJ2-3; 9 nucleotides agree with TRBD2. This CDR3 spans 18 amino acids. V trimming: 5 bases; J trimming: 8 bases; junction bases outside the gene matches: 20. Germline loops: CDR1 MGHRA, CDR2 YSYEKL. The CDR3 DNA reads as TGCGCCAGCAGCTATGGGACTGGCGGGGGGGACTCAGTTGGTACGCAGTATTTT. This sequence encodes CASSYGTGGGDSVGTQYF.

V and J are TRBV9 and TRBJ1-6; a possible D gene is TRBD1 (5 bases). The germline V and J ends were trimmed by 1 base and 0 bases, with 11 bases remaining between them. CDR3 length equals 17 residues. Germline V CDR1 and CDR2: SGDLS, YYNGEE. CDR3 bases: TGTGCCAGCAGCGTAATCGGAGGGGTCTCCTATAATTCACCCCTCCACTTT. This translates into CASSVIGGVSYNSPLHF. The full variable domain, rest sourced from reference TRBV9 and TRBJ1-6, is DSGVTQTPKHLITATGQRVTLRCSPRSGDLSVYWYQQSLDQGLQFLIQYYNGEERAKGNILERFSAQQFPDLHSELNLSSLELGDSALYFCASSVIGGVSYNSPLHFGNGTRLTVT.

The chain has TRBV29-1 and TRBJ1-2; D is unclear. The CDR3 covers 13 residues. Germline V CDR1 and CDR2: SQVTM, ANQGSEA. V was trimmed by 2 bases and J by 8 bases, leaving 15 bases between them. CDR3 protein: CSVELDFLGGYTF. The CDR3 DNA is TGCAGCGTTGAATTGGACTTCCTCGGGGGCTACACCTTC.

The V and J genes are TRBV27 and TRBJ2-5; TRBD1 matches at 9 bases. V shed 6 bases and J 4 bases; nucleotides not matched to a gene: 12. The CDR3 length is 16 residues. Germline CDR1 and CDR2: MNHEY and SMNVEV (reference sequence). The CDR3 loop reads CASSRTPGTGTETQYF. CDR3 bases: TGTGCCAGCAGCCGGACGCCTGGGACAGGGACAGAGACCCAGTACTTC.

The chain uses TRBV19 and TRBJ2-7; 8 bases align to TRBD2. This CDR3 region has 14 residues. Germline V gene sequence: CDR1 LNHDA, CDR2 SQIVND (reference sequence). Trimming cost V 10 bases and J 3 bases; bases outside gene matches: 11. Here the CDR3 reads CATKRTGTSYEQYF. In DNA, the CDR3 is TGTGCCACGAAACGAACCGGGACTAGCTACGAGCAGTACTTC.

This clonotype was recorded a few times. The chain links TRBV5-1 to TRBJ2-5; TRBD1 matches 8 bases. Losses at the gene ends were 4 bases for V and 0 bases for J; bases not matched to a gene: 5. This CDR3 has 15 amino acids. Germline V gene lookup returns CDR1 SGHRS and CDR2 YFSETQ. The CDR3 region is CASSAGTGNQETQYF. The CDR3 DNA reads TGCGCCAGCAGCGCCGGGACAGGCAACCAAGAGACCCAGTACTTC. Drawing the rest from reference TRBV5-1 and TRBJ2-5, the complete variable domain is KAGVTQTPRYLIKTRGQQVTLSCSPISGHRSVSWYQQTPGQGLQFLFEYFSETQRNKGNFPGRFSGRQFSNSRSEMNVSTLELGDSALYLCASSAGTGNQETQYFGPGTRLLVL.

This clonotype was found a few times. The CDR3 loop reads CASSPTFRNEQFF. The DNA of the CDR3 is TGTGCCAGCTCACCAACGTTCCGCAATGAGCAGTTCTTC. The chain has TRBV18 and TRBJ2-1; D unclear. The germline V gene encodes CDR1 KGHSH and CDR2 LQKENI. There are 13 residues in the CDR3. Trimming shortened V by 2 bases and J by 6 bases, and 8 bases separated the two germline ends.

This clonotype has a handful of counts. CDR3 nucleotide sequence: TGTGCCAGCAGCTCAGAGGGCGGGGGCGCGAGCACAGATACGCAGTATTTT. Its protein product is CASSSEGGGASTDTQYF. J is TRBJ2-3 and V is TRBV11-2; the D gene is possibly TRBD2 (7 bases). Trimming removed 4 bases from V and 0 bases from J, with 17 bases in between. This CDR3 comprises 17 residues. CDR1 SGHAT and CDR2 FQNNGV come from the germline V gene.